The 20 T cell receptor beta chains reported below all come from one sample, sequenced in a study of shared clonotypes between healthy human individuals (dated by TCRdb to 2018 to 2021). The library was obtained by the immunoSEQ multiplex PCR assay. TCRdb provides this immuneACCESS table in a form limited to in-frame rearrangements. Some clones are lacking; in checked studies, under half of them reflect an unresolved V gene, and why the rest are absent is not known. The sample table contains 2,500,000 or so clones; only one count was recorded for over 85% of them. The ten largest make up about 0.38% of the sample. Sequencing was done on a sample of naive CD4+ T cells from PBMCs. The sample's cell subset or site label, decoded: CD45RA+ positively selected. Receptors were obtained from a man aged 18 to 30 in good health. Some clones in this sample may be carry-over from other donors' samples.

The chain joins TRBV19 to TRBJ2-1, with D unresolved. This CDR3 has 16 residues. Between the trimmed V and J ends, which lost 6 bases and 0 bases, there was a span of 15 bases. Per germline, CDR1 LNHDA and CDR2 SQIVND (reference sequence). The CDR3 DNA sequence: TGTGCCAGTAGCCCTTCGGTGGCCCTCTCCTACAATGAGCAGTTCTTC. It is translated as CASSPSVALSYNEQFF.

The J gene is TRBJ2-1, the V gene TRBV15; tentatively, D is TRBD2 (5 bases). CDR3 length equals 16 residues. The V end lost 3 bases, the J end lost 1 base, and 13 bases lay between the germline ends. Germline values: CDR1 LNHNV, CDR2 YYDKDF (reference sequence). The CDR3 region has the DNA TGTGCCACCAGCAGGGAACCGGGAAGATCCTACAATGAGCAGTTCTTC. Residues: CATSREPGRSYNEQFF.

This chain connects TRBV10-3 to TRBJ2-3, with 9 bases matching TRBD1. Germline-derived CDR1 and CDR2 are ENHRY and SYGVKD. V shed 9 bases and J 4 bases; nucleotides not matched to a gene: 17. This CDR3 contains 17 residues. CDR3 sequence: CAIKIGTGLLGADTQYF. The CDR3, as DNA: TGTGCCATTAAAATCGGGACAGGGCTCCTCGGGGCAGATACGCAGTATTTT.

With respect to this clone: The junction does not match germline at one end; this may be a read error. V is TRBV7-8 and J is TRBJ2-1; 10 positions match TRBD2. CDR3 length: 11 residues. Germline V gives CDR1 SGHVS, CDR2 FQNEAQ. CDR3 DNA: TGTGCCAGCAGCCGGACTAGCGGCCTCGTCTTC. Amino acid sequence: CASSRTSGLVF.

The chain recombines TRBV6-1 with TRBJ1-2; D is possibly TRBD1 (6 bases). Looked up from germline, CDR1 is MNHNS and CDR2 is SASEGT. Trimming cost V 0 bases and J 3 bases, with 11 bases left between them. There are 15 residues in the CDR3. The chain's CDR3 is CASSEAQQGHYGYTF. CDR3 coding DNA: TGTGCCAGCAGTGAAGCGCAGCAGGGGCACTATGGCTACACCTTC.

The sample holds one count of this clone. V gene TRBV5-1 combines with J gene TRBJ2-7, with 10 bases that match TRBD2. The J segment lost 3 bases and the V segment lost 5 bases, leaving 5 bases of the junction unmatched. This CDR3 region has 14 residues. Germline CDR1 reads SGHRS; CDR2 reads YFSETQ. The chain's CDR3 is CASSRTSGVYEQYF. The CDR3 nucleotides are TGCGCCAGCAGTCGGACTAGCGGAGTCTACGAGCAGTACTTC.

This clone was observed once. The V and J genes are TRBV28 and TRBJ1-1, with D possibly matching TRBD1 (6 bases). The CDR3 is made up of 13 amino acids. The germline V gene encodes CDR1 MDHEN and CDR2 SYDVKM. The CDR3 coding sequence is TGTGCAGGCGTGGGGGGCGTAGATACTGAAGCTTTCTTT. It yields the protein CAGVGGVDTEAFF.

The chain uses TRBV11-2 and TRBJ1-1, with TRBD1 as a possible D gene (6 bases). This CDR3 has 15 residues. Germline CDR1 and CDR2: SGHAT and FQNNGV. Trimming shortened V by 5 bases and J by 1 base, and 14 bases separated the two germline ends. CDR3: CASSRAGGPNTEAFF. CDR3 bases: TGTGCCAGCAGCCGTGCGGGGGGGCCGAACACTGAAGCTTTCTTT.

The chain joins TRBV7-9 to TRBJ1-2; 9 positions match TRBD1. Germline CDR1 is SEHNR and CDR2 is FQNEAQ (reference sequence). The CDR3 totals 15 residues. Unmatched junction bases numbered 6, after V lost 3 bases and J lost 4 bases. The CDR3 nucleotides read TGTGCCAGCAGCTTTTACCGGGACAGGGTCTATGGCTACACCTTC. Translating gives CASSFYRDRVYGYTF.

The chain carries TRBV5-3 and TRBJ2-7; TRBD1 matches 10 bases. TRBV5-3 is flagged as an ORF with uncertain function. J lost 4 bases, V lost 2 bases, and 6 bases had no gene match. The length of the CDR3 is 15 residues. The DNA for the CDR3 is TGTGCCAGAAGCTTCGACAGGGGGCAAAGTTACGAGCAGTACTTC. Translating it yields CARSFDRGQSYEQYF.

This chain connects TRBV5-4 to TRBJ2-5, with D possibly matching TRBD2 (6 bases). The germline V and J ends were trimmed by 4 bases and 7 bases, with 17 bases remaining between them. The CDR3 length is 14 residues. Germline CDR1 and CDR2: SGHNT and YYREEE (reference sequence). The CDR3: CASSPYSGPGTQYF. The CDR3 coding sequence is TGTGCCAGCAGCCCTTATAGCGGACCCGGGACCCAGTACTTC.

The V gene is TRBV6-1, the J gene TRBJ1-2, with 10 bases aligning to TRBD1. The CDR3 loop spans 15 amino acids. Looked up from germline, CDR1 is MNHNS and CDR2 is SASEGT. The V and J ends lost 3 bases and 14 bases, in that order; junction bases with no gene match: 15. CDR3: CASSEGVGTGEFKTF. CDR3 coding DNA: TGTGCCAGCAGTGAGGGAGTAGGGACAGGGGAGTTTAAGACCTTC.

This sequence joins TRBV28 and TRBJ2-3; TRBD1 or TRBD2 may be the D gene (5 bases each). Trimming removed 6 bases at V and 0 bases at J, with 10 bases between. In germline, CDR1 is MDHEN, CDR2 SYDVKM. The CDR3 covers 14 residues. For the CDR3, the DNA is TGTGCCAGCAGGTGGGGCGGGAGCACAGATACGCAGTATTTT. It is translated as CASRWGGSTDTQYF.

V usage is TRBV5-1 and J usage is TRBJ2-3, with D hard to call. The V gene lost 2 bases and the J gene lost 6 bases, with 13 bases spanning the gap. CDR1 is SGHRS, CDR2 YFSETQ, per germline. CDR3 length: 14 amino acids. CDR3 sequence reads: CASSLLVLADTQYF. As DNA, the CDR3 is TGCGCCAGCAGCTTATTGGTGTTGGCGGATACGCAGTATTTT.

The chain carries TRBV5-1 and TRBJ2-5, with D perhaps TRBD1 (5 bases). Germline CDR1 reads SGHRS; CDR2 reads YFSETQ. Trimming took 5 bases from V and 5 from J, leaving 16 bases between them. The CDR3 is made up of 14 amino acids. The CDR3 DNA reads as TGCGCCAGCAGAACTGGGGCGGTGAGGGAGACCCAGTACTTC. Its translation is CASRTGAVRETQYF. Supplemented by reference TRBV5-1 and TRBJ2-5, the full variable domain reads KAGVTQTPRYLIKTRGQQVTLSCSPISGHRSVSWYQQTPGQGLQFLFEYFSETQRNKGNFPGRFSGRQFSNSRSEMNVSTLELGDSALYLCASRTGAVRETQYFGPGTRLLVL.

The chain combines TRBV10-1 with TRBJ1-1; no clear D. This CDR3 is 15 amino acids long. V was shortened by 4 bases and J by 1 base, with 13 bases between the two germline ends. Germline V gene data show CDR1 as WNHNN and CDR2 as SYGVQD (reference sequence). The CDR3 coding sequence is TGCGCCAGCAGTGTTAAATTAGGGTCGAACACTGAAGCTTTCTTT. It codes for CASSVKLGSNTEAFF.

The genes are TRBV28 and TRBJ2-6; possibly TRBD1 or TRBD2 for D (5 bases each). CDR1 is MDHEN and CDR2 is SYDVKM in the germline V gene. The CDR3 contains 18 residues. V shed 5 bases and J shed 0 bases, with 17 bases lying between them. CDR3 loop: CASSLPGTAFSGANVLTF. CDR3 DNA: TGTGCCAGCAGTCTCCCGGGGACGGCATTCTCTGGGGCCAACGTCCTGACTTTC.

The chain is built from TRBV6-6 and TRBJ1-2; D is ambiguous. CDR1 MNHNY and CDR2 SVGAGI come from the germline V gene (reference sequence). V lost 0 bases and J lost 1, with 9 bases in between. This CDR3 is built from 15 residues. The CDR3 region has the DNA TGTGCCAGCAGTTACTCCTCGGTCCTTAACTATGGCTACACCTTC. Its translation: CASSYSSVLNYGYTF.

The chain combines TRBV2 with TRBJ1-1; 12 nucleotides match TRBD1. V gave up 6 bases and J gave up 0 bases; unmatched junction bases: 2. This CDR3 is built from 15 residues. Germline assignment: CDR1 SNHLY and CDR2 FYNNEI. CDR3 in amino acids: CASRGDRGLNTEAFF. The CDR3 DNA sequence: TGTGCCAGCAGGGGGGACAGGGGGCTGAACACTGAAGCTTTCTTT.

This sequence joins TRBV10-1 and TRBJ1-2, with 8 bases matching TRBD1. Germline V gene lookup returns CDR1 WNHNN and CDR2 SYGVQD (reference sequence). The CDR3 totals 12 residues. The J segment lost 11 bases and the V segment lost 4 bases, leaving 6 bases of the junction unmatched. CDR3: CASSGDRLSYTF. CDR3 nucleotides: TGCGCCAGCAGTGGGGACAGGCTTTCGTACACCTTC.